A single sample gave rise to the 31 T cell receptor beta chains below, sequenced in a study of T cells after yellow fever vaccination (dated by TCRdb to the late 2010s). The treatment or condition label here, explained by the study, means: live attenuated yellow fever vaccine strain. The receptor library was made with 5' RACE. Sequenced using an Illumina HiSeq 2500. Using fastp at Q25 and MiXCR, TCRdb reprocessed the public reads and kept productive beta chains. Rows with a matching CDR3 protein are joined into one entry that keeps the most common DNA and genes. The sample table lists 550,000 or so distinct CDR3 sequences, roughly a fifth of them with a count of one. Jointly, the top ten make up approximately 14% of the sample. The specimen comprised PBMCs, sampled 15 days after the yellow fever booster vaccination. These receptor sequences come from a man between 25 and 39 years old who received the YFV17D yellow fever vaccine.

In this sample, this clonotype turned up once. The chain links TRBV18 to TRBJ2-1, with TRBD2 as a possible D gene (5 bases). V lost 3 bases, J lost 5 bases, and 11 bases lay in between. The germline gives CDR1 KGHSH, CDR2 LQKENI. The CDR3 has 14 residues. CDR3 in amino acids: CASSPLRTDNEQFF. The CDR3 nucleotides read TGTGCCAGCTCACCGCTGCGGACTGACAATGAGCAGTTCTTC. The variable domain in full, completed from reference TRBV18 and TRBJ2-1, reads NAGVMQNPRHLVRRRGQEARLRCSPMKGHSHVYWYRQLPEEGLKFMVYLQKENIIDESGMPKERFSAEFPKEGPSILRIQQVVRGDSAAYFCASSPLRTDNEQFFGPGTRLTVL.

This clonotype was observed a handful of times. This chain links TRBV18 with TRBJ2-3, with no clear D. Deletions cut 2 bases from V and 0 bases from J, with 6 bases between. Germline lookup yields CDR1 KGHSH and CDR2 LQKENI. This CDR3 has 14 amino acids. CDR3 region: CASSPKTSTDTQYF. Written as DNA, the CDR3 is TGTGCCAGCTCACCAAAGACTAGCACAGATACGCAGTATTTT.

This clonotype was counted once. This chain joins TRBV2 and TRBJ2-1; TRBD2 agrees at 11 bases. Germline V gives CDR1 SNHLY, CDR2 FYNNEI. The CDR3 covers 16 residues. The V segment lost 5 bases and the J segment 6 bases; nucleotides outside the gene matches: 9. The CDR3 coding sequence is TGTGCCAGCAGTTCAGGGACTAGCGGATTGGTCAATGAGCAGTTCTTC. Translating it yields CASSSGTSGLVNEQFF.

V is TRBV6-6 and J is TRBJ1-3; the D gene is possibly TRBD1 (5 bases). This CDR3 contains 13 residues. V was clipped by 5 bases and J by 4 bases, with 9 bases between them. Per the germline V gene, CDR1 is MNHNY and CDR2 is SVGAGI (reference sequence). The chain's CDR3 is CASSNRQGNTIYF. The DNA of the CDR3 is TGTGCCAGCAGTAACCGACAGGGAAACACCATATATTTT.

This clonotype was picked up many times. The CDR3 DNA reads as TGTGCCAGCAGTTACTCGAGAGGGTACAATGAGCAGTTCTTC. Translating it yields CASSYSRGYNEQFF. The chain combines TRBV6-5 with TRBJ2-1; weak D call: TRBD2 (5 bases). The CDR3 totals 14 residues. The V gene's germline CDR1 is MNHEY and CDR2 SVGAGI. Trimming removed 0 bases from V and 4 bases from J, with 7 bases in between.

This rearrangement joins TRBV20-1 to TRBJ2-2; 9 bases match TRBD2. The CDR3 has 14 residues. Germline V gives CDR1 DFQATT, CDR2 SNEGSKA (reference sequence). V lost 7 bases to trimming and J lost 4 bases; unmatched junction nucleotides: 7. CDR3 DNA: TGCAGTGTTAAAACGGGACTAGCCACCGGGGAGCTGTTTTTT. It specifies CSVKTGLATGELFF.

This clonotype was observed a few times. The genes are TRBV20-1 and TRBJ1-4; D call uncertain. Germline-derived CDR1 and CDR2 are DFQATT and SNEGSKA (reference sequence). The CDR3 sequence is 13 residues long. V was clipped by 6 bases and J by 10 bases, with 18 bases between them. The CDR3 reads CSAATELYGKLFF. As DNA, the CDR3 is TGCAGTGCGGCTACAGAGTTGTACGGAAAACTGTTTTTT.

The chain uses TRBV6-5 and TRBJ2-2; 8 positions match TRBD1. The CDR3 totals 15 residues. The germline V gene encodes CDR1 MNHEY and CDR2 SVGAGI. With 2 bases clipped from V and 6 bases from J, the junction kept 5 bases outside the gene matches. The CDR3 coding sequence is TGTGCCAGCAGTTACATCCCGACAGGGGCCGGGGAGCTGTTTTTT. Translated, it gives CASSYIPTGAGELFF.

The chain carries TRBV28 and TRBJ2-4; TRBD1 or TRBD2 may be the D gene (5 bases each). Germline CDR1 MDHEN, CDR2 SYDVKM. The CDR3 sequence is 17 residues long. V gave up 5 bases and J gave up 1 base, with 18 bases separating them. Here the CDR3 reads CASSPSGTLGAKNIQYF. The CDR3 DNA is TGTGCCAGCAGTCCCTCGGGGACCTTGGGGGCCAAAAACATTCAGTACTTC.

This clonotype was seen many times. The chain couples TRBV27 to TRBJ2-5, with 10 bases fitting TRBD2. V lost 5 bases, J lost 1 base, and 4 bases stayed unmatched. CDR1 is MNHEY and CDR2 is SMNVEV in the germline V gene (reference sequence). This CDR3 contains 15 residues. The CDR3 coding sequence is TGTGCCAGCAGTCTCCTAGCGGGAGCCCAAGAGACCCAGTACTTC. Protein sequence: CASSLLAGAQETQYF.

This rearrangement joins TRBV27 to TRBJ2-5, with D hard to call. The V end was cut by 5 bases, the J end by 3 bases, with 16 bases between. CDR3 length: 15 residues. Germline-derived CDR1 and CDR2 are MNHEY and SMNVEV (reference sequence). In DNA form, the CDR3 reads TGTGCCAGCAGTCGAAGGGCGTATTTAGAAGAGACCCAGTACTTC. It is translated as CASSRRAYLEETQYF.

This clonotype occurred a few times. The rearrangement joins TRBV20-1 to TRBJ2-3; D is perhaps TRBD1 (6 bases). CDR3 length: 14 residues. The germline gives CDR1 DFQATT, CDR2 SNEGSKA (reference sequence). V dropped 1 base and J dropped 4 bases, with 12 bases sitting between them. CDR3 in DNA: TGCAGTGCTAGAGCGTTAGGGGGACCAGATACGCAGTATTTT. This codes for CSARALGGPDTQYF.

This chain uses TRBV12-3 or TRBV12-4 with TRBJ2-2; 10 positions match TRBD1. V dropped 6 bases and J dropped 5; count of bases not matched to a gene: 3. The CDR3 is 14 amino acids. CDR3 residues: CASRRGQGTGELFF. In DNA form, the CDR3 reads TGTGCCAGCAGGAGGGGACAGGGGACCGGGGAGCTGTTTTTT.

The CDR3 DNA is TGTGCCAGCAGCTTAGCGGCGGGGAGCACTGAAGCTTTCTTT. Its protein is CASSLAAGSTEAFF. The chain combines TRBV7-2 with TRBJ1-1; D is unclear. Germline V gives CDR1 SGHTA, CDR2 FQGNSA. The CDR3 runs 14 residues. Trimming stripped 0 bases from V and 4 bases from J, with 9 bases between.

The chain recombines TRBV7-9 with TRBJ2-3; 9 bases are a match to TRBD1. The CDR3 covers 16 residues. CDR1 and CDR2 (germline): SEHNR, FQNEAQ (reference sequence). J gave up 4 bases and V 4 bases, and 9 bases lay outside the gene matches. In DNA, the CDR3 is TGTGCCAGCAGCTCCCCGGCGACAGGGGGAGCAGATACGCAGTATTTT. This codes for CASSSPATGGADTQYF.

V is TRBV4-2 and J is TRBJ1-1; possibly TRBD1 for D (6 bases). This CDR3 is built from 19 residues. V was cut by 0 bases and J by 1 base, with 21 bases left in between. From germline, CDR1 is LGHNA and CDR2 YNFKEQ. The CDR3 coding sequence is TGTGCCAGCAGCCAAGACTCCTTTCGGTCGACAGGCTGGAACACTGAAGCTTTCTTT. Protein product: CASSQDSFRSTGWNTEAFF.

The table lists this clonotype with a few counts. The chain couples TRBV29-1 to TRBJ1-4; possibly TRBD1 for D (5 bases). V was pared by 5 bases and J by 3 bases, with 7 bases between. The CDR3 consists of 12 residues. Germline-derived CDR1 and CDR2 are SQVTM and ANQGSEA. The CDR3 DNA sequence: TGCAGCGTTCAGGGCGCTAATGAAAAACTGTTTTTT. Its translation is CSVQGANEKLFF.

The chain combines TRBV7-2 with TRBJ2-2; 7 nucleotides line up with TRBD2. Germline V gene sequence: CDR1 SGHTA, CDR2 FQGNSA. The CDR3 covers 15 residues. V was clipped by 1 base and J by 6 bases; unmatched bases: 5. The DNA for the CDR3 is TGTGCCAGCAGCTTAGACCGGACTAGTTCCGGGGAGCTGTTTTTT. It specifies CASSLDRTSSGELFF.

This clonotype was picked up a small number of times. This chain uses TRBV4-3 with TRBJ2-5; D is perhaps TRBD2 (6 bases). V was clipped by 0 bases and J by 4 bases, with 12 bases between them. Germline CDR1 LGHNA, CDR2 YSLEER. This CDR3 contains 15 residues. The CDR3 nucleotides read TGCGCCAGCAGCCAAGATAGGAGGAGGGGAGAGACCCAGTACTTC. This translates into CASSQDRRRGETQYF.

The genes are TRBV19 and TRBJ1-2; perhaps TRBD1 as D (6 bases). The CDR3 runs to 17 residues. Trimming took off 3 bases at V and 4 bases at J, with 21 bases between the two ends. Looked up from germline, CDR1 is LNHDA and CDR2 is SQIVND (reference sequence). CDR3 nucleotide sequence: TGTGCCAGTAGTATGGGGGGCGGAAGATCCCCCTCCTATGGCTACACCTTC. It is translated as CASSMGGGRSPSYGYTF.

V and J are TRBV27 and TRBJ2-3; the D gene could be TRBD1 or TRBD2 (5 bases each). Trimming shortened V by 8 bases and J by 5 bases, and 14 bases separated the two germline ends. This CDR3 has 13 residues. The germline CDR1 and CDR2 sequences are MNHEY and SMNVEV (reference sequence). The CDR3 sequence: CASGGQAGDTQYF. The CDR3 nucleotides are TGTGCCAGCGGGGGTCAGGCCGGAGATACGCAGTATTTT.

The chain uses TRBV7-2 and TRBJ2-3; 11 bases line up with TRBD2. J lost 4 bases, V lost 4 bases, and 10 bases had no gene match. Germline V gene data show CDR1 as SGHTA and CDR2 as FQGNSA. This CDR3 is built from 17 residues. In DNA form, the CDR3 reads TGTGCCAGCAGCTCCCGGTTACTAGCGGGAGTTGCAGATACGCAGTATTTT. It encodes CASSSRLLAGVADTQYF.

The chain couples TRBV5-1 to TRBJ2-3; D possibly corresponds to TRBD2 (6 bases). The V end lost 4 bases, the J end lost 10 bases, and 19 bases lay between the germline ends. Per germline, CDR1 SGHRS and CDR2 YFSETQ. This CDR3 has 14 residues. CDR3 region: CASSRDSSTDAQYF. The DNA of the CDR3 is TGCGCCAGCAGCCGGGACTCTTCGACGGATGCGCAGTATTTT. Full variable domain (rest looked up from reference TRBV5-1 and TRBJ2-3): KAGVTQTPRYLIKTRGQQVTLSCSPISGHRSVSWYQQTPGQGLQFLFEYFSETQRNKGNFPGRFSGRQFSNSRSEMNVSTLELGDSALYLCASSRDSSTDAQYFGPGTRLTVL.

This clonotype was detected only a few times. The chain has TRBV15 and TRBJ2-7, with 7 bases lining up with TRBD1. Germline CDR1 reads LNHNV; CDR2 reads YYDKDF (reference sequence). This CDR3 has 12 amino acids. Trimming took 4 bases from V and 5 from J; bases not matched to a gene: 2. DNA for the CDR3: TGTGCCACCAGCACGACAGGGAACGAGCAGTACTTC. Translating gives CATSTTGNEQYF.

This clonotype was counted ten times or more. V and J are TRBV28 and TRBJ1-1; tentatively, D is TRBD1 (6 bases). Germline CDR1 reads MDHEN; CDR2 reads SYDVKM. The CDR3 is made up of 15 amino acids. The V end lost 7 bases, the J end lost 4 bases, and 19 bases lay between the germline ends. This CDR3 reads CASIGSGGEGTEAFF. For the CDR3, the DNA is TGTGCCAGCATAGGTTCGGGGGGCGAGGGCACTGAAGCTTTCTTT.

The chain carries TRBV20-1 and TRBJ2-7, with D possibly matching TRBD2 (6 bases). V lost 0 bases, J lost 4 bases, and 7 bases lay in between. From germline, CDR1 is DFQATT and CDR2 SNEGSKA (reference sequence). The CDR3 totals 12 residues. CDR3 amino acids: CSARERGYEQYF. The CDR3 nucleotides read TGCAGTGCTAGAGAGCGGGGTTACGAGCAGTACTTC.

The chain has TRBV3-1 and TRBJ2-7; TRBD2 matches at 12 bases. The V segment lost 2 bases and the J segment 1 base; nucleotides outside the gene matches: 12. This CDR3 region has 19 residues. The germline V gene encodes CDR1 LGHDT and CDR2 YNNKEL (reference sequence). CDR3 DNA sequence: TGTGCCAGCAGCCAAACCCGGACTAGCGGGGCCCTTCGGTCCTACGAGCAGTACTTC. It is translated as CASSQTRTSGALRSYEQYF.

This clonotype turned up a few times. This chain uses TRBV20-1 with TRBJ1-5, with no clear D. This CDR3 is built from 13 residues. The germline V and J ends were trimmed by 4 bases and 0 bases, with 7 bases remaining between them. Germline CDR1 DFQATT, CDR2 SNEGSKA (reference sequence). The CDR3 DNA follows: TGCAGTGCTATGGGTTATAGCAATCAGCCCCAGCATTTT. Its protein is CSAMGYSNQPQHF.

This clonotype was counted between two and nine times. CDR3 region: CASSFAAGETQYF. The CDR3 DNA follows: TGTGCCAGCAGTTTTGCAGCGGGAGAGACCCAGTACTTC. The V gene is TRBV12-3 or TRBV12-4, the J gene TRBJ2-5; D is perhaps TRBD2 (6 bases). The V end was cut by 3 bases, the J end by 4 bases, with 9 bases between. This CDR3 has 13 amino acids.

This clonotype has a handful of counts. V usage is TRBV29-1 and J usage is TRBJ2-7, with 12 positions matching TRBD2. This CDR3 spans 17 amino acids. Per the germline V gene, CDR1 is SQVTM and CDR2 is ANQGSEA. The J segment lost 2 bases and the V segment lost 7 bases, leaving 15 bases of the junction unmatched. The DNA of the CDR3 is TGCAGCGCCCTGACGACTAGCGGGAGTATAGTACCCTACGAGCAGTACTTC. This translates into CSALTTSGSIVPYEQYF.

This clonotype came up many times. The rearrangement joins TRBV20-1 to TRBJ1-1; 7 bases agree with TRBD1. J gave up 7 bases and V 6 bases, and 11 bases lay outside the gene matches. Looked up from germline, CDR1 is DFQATT and CDR2 is SNEGSKA (reference sequence). The CDR3 is 13 residues long. CDR3 sequence (DNA): TGCAGTGCCAGGACAGGCCGAGGGGGTGAAGCTTTCTTT. Its translation: CSARTGRGGEAFF.